This TCR beta chain was found in a study of cytomegalovirus exposure and HLA in healthy donors. The assay was immunoSEQ multiplex PCR, and TCRdb's table has in-frame clones only and misses some. Among around 120,000 clones listed, 88% were seen once. The CDR3 runs to 15 residues. V was pared by 7 bases and J by 4 bases, with 19 bases between. The donors were part of the validation cohort of 120 subjects. That cohort was separate from the first cohort, which comprised 670 or so subjects. Findings of the study overall: High sensitivity and specificity were reportedly achieved when the classifier diagnosed cytomegalovirus status. Most TCR sequences were seen very rarely across donors, but some public TCRs occurred in many. The authors enumerated roughly 160 TCR beta chains as linked to cytomegalovirus.

For this clone: Antigen specificity is unknown.

This clonotype originated in a woman aged 18 to 35 in good health and CMV-seropositive. Sequenced material: PBMCs. V is TRBV23-1 and J is TRBJ1-2, with D possibly TRBD1 on 5 matching bases. TRBV23-1 is treated as an ORF (open reading frame) with a function not yet certain. This CDR3 reads CASITSGDLPYGYTF. Written as DNA, the CDR3 is TGCGCCAGCATTACATCGGGGGACCTCCCCTATGGCTACACCTTC.